The source of this T cell receptor (beta chain) is a study of a mutant IDH1 vaccine in newly diagnosed glioma. About the research overall: Among treated patients, about 60% were male and around 40% female, and mean age was about 41 years.

TCRdb's copy holds only in-frame clones and misses some; the assay was immunoSEQ multiplex PCR. The sample lists 50,000 to 65,000 clones, over 70% occurring once. The time point denotes: week 5, during vaccination. With topical imiquimod, each dose of the vaccine consisted of 300 ug of mutant IDH1 20-mer peptide. This clone was observed a handful of times. Antigen: not known. The sequence derives from a man aged 25 to 40 with glioma. The sample was PBMCs, taken from a glioma patient whose treatment included an IDH1 peptide vaccine.

This CDR3 is CASSYGQGAYGYTF. The CDR3 DNA reads TGTGCCAGCAGTTACGGGCAGGGGGCCTATGGCTACACCTTC. This rearrangement joins TRBV6-6 to TRBJ1-2, with TRBD1 matching 8 bases. The CDR3 covers 14 residues. With 2 bases clipped from V and 4 bases from J, the junction kept 3 bases outside the gene matches. Germline V gene sequence: CDR1 MNHNY, CDR2 SVGAGI (reference sequence).